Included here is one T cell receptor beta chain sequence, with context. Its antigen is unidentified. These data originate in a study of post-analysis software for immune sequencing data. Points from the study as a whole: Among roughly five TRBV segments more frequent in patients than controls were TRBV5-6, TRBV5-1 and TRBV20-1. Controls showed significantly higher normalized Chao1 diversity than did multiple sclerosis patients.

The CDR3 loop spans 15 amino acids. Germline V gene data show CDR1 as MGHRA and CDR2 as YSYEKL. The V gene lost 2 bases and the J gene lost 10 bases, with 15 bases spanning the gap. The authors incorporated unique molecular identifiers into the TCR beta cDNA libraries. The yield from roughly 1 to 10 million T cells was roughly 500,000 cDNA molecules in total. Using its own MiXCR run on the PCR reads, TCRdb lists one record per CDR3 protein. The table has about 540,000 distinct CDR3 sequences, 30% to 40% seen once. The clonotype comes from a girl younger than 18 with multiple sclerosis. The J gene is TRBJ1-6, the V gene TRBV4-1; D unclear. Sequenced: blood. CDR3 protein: CASSQLRQESSPLHF. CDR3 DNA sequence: TGCGCCAGCAGCCAATTGAGGCAGGAGAGCTCACCCCTCCACTTT.